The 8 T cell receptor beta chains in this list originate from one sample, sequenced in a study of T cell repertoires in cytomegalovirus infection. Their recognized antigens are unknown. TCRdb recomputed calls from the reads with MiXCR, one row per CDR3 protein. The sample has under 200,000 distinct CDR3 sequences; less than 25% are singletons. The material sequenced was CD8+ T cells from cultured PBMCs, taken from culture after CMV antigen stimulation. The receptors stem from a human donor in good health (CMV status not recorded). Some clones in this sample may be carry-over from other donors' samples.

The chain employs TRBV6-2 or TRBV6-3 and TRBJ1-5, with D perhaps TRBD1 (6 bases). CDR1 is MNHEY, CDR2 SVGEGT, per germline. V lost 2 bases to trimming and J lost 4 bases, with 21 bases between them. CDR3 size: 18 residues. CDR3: CASSYGRQEGEWNQPQHF. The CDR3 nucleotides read TGTGCCAGCAGTTACGGAAGACAGGAGGGGGAGTGGAATCAGCCCCAGCATTTT.

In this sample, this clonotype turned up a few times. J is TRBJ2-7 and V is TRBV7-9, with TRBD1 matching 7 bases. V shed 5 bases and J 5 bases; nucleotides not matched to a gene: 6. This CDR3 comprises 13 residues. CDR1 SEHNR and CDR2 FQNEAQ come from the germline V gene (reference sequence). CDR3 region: CASSPPDRDEQYF. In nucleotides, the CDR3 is TGTGCCAGCAGCCCGCCAGACAGGGACGAGCAGTACTTC.

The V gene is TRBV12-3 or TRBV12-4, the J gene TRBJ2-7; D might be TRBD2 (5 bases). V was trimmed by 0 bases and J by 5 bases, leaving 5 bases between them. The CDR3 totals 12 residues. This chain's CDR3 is CASSLARDEQYF. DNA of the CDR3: TGTGCCAGCAGTTTAGCGCGGGACGAGCAGTACTTC.

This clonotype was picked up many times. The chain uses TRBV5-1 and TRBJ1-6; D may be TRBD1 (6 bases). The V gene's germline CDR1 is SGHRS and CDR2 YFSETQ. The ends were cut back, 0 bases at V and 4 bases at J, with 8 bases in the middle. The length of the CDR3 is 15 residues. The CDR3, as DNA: TGCGCCAGCAGCTTGGACAGGGAATATAATTCACCCCTCCACTTT. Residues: CASSLDREYNSPLHF.

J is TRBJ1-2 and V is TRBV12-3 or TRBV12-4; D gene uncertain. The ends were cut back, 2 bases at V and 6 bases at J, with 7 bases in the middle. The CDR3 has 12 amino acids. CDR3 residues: CASSLTADGYTF. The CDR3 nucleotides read TGTGCCAGCAGTTTAACAGCTGATGGCTACACCTTC.

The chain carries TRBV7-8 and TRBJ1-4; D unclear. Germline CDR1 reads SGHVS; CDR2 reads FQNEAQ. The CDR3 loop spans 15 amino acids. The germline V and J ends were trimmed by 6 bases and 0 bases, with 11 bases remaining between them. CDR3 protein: CASRWGSATNEKLFF. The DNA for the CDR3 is TGTGCCAGCAGGTGGGGATCTGCAACTAATGAAAAACTGTTTTTT.

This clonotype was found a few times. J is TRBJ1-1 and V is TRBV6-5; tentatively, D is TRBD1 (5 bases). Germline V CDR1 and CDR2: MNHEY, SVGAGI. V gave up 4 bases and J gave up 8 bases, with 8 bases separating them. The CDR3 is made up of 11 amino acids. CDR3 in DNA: TGTGCCAGCAGTTCAGGGTCGGAAGCTTTCTTT. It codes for CASSSGSEAFF.

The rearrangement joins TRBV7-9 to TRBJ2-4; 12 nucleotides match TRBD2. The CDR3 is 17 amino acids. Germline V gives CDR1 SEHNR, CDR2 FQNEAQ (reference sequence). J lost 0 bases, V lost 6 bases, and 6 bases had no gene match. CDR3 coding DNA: TGTGCCAGCAGGGCTAGCGGGGGGGCCGGAGCCAAAAACATTCAGTACTTC. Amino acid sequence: CASRASGGAGAKNIQYF.